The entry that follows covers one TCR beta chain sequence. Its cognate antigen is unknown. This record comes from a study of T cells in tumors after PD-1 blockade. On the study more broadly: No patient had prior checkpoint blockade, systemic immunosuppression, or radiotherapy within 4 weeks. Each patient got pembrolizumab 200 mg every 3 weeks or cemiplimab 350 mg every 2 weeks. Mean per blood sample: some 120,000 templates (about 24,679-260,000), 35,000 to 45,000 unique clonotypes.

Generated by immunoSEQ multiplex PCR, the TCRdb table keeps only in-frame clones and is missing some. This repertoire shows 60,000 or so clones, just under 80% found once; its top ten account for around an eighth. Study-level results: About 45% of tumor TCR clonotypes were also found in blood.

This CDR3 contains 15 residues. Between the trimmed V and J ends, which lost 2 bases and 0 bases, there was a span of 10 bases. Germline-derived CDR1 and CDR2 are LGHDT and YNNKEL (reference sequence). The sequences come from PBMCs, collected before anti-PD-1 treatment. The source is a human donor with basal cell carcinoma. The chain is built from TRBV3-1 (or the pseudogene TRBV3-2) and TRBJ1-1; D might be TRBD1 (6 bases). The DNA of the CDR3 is TGTGCCAGCAGCCAAAACAGGGTTATGAACACTGAAGCTTTCTTT. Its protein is CASSQNRVMNTEAFF.